This section outlines one T cell receptor beta chain sequence together with its context. What it recognizes is unknown. This entry comes from a study of early T cells in non-severe SARS-CoV-2 infection. The overall study: Chains were unpaired, as sequencing was done on bulk RNA from unsorted whole blood.

Trimming took 5 bases from V and 0 from J; bases not matched to a gene: 15. This CDR3 has 18 amino acids. Germline V CDR1 and CDR2: SGHAT, FQDESV (reference sequence). Study results and limitations: Matching results from VDJdb favored anti-spike CD8 responses, leaving private and CD4 specificities undetected.

Researchers tagged individual cDNA molecules with unique molecular identifiers. MiXCR, run by TCRdb on the 5' RACE reads, gives a single entry per CDR3 protein. This repertoire shows about 48,000 distinct CDR3 sequences, around 6% found once; its top ten account for about 4.4%. The sample taken for sequencing was whole blood. This TCR was recovered from an adult who was a healthcare worker with PCR-confirmed SARS-CoV-2 infection or an uninfected control (not recorded which). V and J are TRBV11-1 and TRBJ1-1; 7 bases are shared with TRBD1. CDR3 amino acids: CASSQRTGATAMNTEAFF. CDR3 coding DNA: TGTGCCAGCAGCCAACGCACAGGGGCTACGGCTATGAACACTGAAGCTTTCTTT.